The T cell receptor (beta chain) under discussion was sequenced for a study of low-dose radiotherapy and immunotherapy resistance in tumors. Background on the study: Ipilimumab 1 mg/kg every six weeks, together with nivolumab 240 mg every two weeks, was given intravenously to patients.

This clonotype occurred a few times. The sample's time point: before trial treatment. TRAV- and TRBV-specific primers primed first-strand cDNA, covering alpha and beta chains. TCR amplification ran 15 to 25 PCR cycles using constant-region and V-primer adapter primers. TCRdb processed the reads anew with MiXCR; each CDR3 protein has one entry. The sample gives over 55,000 distinct CDR3 sequences, roughly 31% of which show up once; around 10% is in the top ten. This CDR3 spans 15 amino acids. Germline V gene sequence: CDR1 SEHNR, CDR2 FQNEAQ (reference sequence). V gave up 5 bases and J gave up 1 base, with 15 bases separating them.

The sample consisted of PBMCs, taken before treatment. The chain employs TRBV7-9 and TRBJ2-7, with unresolved D. This TCR was recovered from a female donor with ovarian cancer. CDR3 loop: CASSPRARASYEQYF. CDR3 bases: TGTGCCAGCAGCCCCCGTGCACGGGCATCCTACGAGCAGTACTTC.